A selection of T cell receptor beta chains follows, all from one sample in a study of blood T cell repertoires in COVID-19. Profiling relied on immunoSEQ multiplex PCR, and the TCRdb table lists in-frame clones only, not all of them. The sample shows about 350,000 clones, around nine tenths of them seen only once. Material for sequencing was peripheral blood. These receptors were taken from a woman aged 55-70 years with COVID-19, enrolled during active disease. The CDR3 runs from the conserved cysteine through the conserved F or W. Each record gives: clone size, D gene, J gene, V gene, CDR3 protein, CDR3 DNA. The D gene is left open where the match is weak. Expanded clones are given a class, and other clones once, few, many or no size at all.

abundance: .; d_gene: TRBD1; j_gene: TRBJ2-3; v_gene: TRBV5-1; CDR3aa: CASSGGQGADTQYF; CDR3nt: TGCGCCAGCAGCGGCGGACAGGGTGCAGATACGCAGTATTTT
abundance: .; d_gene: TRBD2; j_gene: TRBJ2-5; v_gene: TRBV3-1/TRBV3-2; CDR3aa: CASSQPYSGGQETQYF; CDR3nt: TGTGCCAGCAGCCAACCATATTCGGGGGGCCAAGAGACCCAGTACTTC
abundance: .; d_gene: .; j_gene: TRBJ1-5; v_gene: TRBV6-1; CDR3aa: CASSEAPGGGHF; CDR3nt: TGTGCCAGCAGTGAGGCCCCCGGGGGGGGGCATTTT
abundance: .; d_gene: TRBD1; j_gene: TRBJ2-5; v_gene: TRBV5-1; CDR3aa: CASSSGQGGPQETQYF; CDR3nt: TGCGCCAGCAGCTCGGGACAGGGGGGACCCCAAGAGACCCAGTACTTC
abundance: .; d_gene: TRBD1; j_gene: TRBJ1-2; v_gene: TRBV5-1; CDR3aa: CASSDGTEFNYGYTF; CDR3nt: TGCGCCAGCAGCGACGGGACAGAATTTAACTATGGCTACACCTTC
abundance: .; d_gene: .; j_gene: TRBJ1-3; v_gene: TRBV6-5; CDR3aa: CASSSTSGNTIYF; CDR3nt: TGTGCCAGCAGTAGTACTTCAGGAAACACCATATATTTT
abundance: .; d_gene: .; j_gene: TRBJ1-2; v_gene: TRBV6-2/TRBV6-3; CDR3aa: CASSYPRGGYTF; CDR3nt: TGTGCCAGCAGTTATCCTCGGGGGGGCTACACCTTC
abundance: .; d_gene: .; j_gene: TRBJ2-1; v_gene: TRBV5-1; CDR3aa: CASGSSWNEQFF; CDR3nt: TGCGCCAGTGGGTCTAGCTGGAATGAGCAGTTCTTC
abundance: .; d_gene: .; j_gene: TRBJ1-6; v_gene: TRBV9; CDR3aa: CASSVDMVGSPLHF; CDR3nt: TGTGCCAGCAGCGTAGATATGGTCGGTTCACCCCTCCACTTT
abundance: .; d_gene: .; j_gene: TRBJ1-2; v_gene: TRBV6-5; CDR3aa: CASRSPVGAGYTF; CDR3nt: TGTGCCAGCAGATCCCCCGTGGGGGCTGGCTACACCTTC
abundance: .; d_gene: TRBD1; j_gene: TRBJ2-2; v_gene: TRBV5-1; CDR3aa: CASSRGQGSGELFF; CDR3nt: TGCGCCAGCAGCCGCGGACAGGGGTCAGGGGAGCTGTTTTTT
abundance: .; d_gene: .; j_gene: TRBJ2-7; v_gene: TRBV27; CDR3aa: CASSPKAAPSSYEQYF; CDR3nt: TGTGCCAGCAGTCCCAAGGCGGCGCCCAGCTCCTACGAGCAGTACTTC
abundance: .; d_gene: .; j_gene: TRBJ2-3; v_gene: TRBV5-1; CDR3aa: CASSNQYNTDTQYF; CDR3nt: TGCGCCAGCAGCAACCAGTATAACACAGATACGCAGTATTTT
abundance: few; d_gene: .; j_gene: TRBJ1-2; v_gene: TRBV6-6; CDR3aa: CASTKDSLYGYTF; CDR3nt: TGTGCCAGCACTAAGGACAGCCTCTATGGCTACACCTTC
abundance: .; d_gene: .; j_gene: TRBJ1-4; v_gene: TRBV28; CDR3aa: CASSFRGGGRTANEKLFF; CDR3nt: TGTGCCAGCAGTTTTAGAGGTGGCGGGCGTACAGCTAATGAAAAACTGTTTTTT
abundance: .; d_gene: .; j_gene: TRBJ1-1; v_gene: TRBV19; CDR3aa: CASSIRGEAFF; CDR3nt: TGTGCCAGTAGTATTCGGGGGGAAGCTTTCTTT
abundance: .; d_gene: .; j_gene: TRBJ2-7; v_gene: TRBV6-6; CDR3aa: CASRTGSSYEQYF; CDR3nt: TGTGCCAGCAGGACTGGCAGCTCCTACGAGCAGTACTTC
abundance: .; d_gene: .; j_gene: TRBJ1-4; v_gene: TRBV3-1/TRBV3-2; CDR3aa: CASSAGGAGKLFF; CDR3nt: TGTGCCAGCAGCGCGGGGGGCGCGGGAAAACTGTTTTTT
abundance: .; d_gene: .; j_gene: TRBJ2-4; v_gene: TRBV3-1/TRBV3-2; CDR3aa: CASSSRRENIQYF; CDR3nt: TGTGCCAGCAGCTCCCGACGGGAAAACATTCAGTACTTC
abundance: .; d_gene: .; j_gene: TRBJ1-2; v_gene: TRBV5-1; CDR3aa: CASSFDSSYGYTF; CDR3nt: TGCGCCAGCAGCTTCGACAGTTCCTATGGCTACACCTTC
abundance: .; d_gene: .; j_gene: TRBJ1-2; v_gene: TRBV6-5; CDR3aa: CASSYSGRYYGYTF; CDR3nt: TGTGCCAGCAGTTACTCTGGCAGGTACTATGGCTACACCTTC